Each of the 26 T cell receptor beta chains below was sequenced from the same sample in a study of T cells in Graves' hyperthyroidism and ophthalmopathy. Amplification of TCR beta CDR3 regions was performed using RNA transcripts as template. First-round RT-PCR of the TCR CDR3 relied on the HTBI primer set. TCRdb used MiXCR to reprocess the multiplex PCR reads, holding one entry per CDR3 protein. The top ten hold less than 25% of the sample, which has about 380,000 distinct CDR3 sequences, 13% seen once. Sequencing was done on a sample of blood. The source of these receptors is a man aged 30 to 39 with Graves' hyperthyroidism that later progressed to Graves' ophthalmopathy.

This chain connects TRBV28 to TRBJ2-3, with D possibly TRBD1 on 5 matching bases. This CDR3 has 18 amino acids. From germline, CDR1 is MDHEN and CDR2 SYDVKM. V lost 5 bases, J lost 0 bases, and 21 bases lay in between. The DNA for the CDR3 is TGTGCCAGCAGTGAATCAAGCAATGGGGCTTCTAGCACAGATACGCAGTATTTT. Its translation: CASSESSNGASSTDTQYF.

This clonotype showed up many times. The chain links TRBV11-3 to TRBJ1-1, with D unclear. This CDR3 has 15 amino acids. The V and J ends lost 1 base and 8 bases respectively, with 17 bases between them. Germline lookup yields CDR1 SGHNT and CDR2 YENEEA. CDR3 residues: CASSLARGGYQEAFF. For the CDR3, the DNA is TGTGCCAGCAGCTTAGCCCGTGGAGGGTATCAAGAAGCTTTCTTT.

The V gene is TRBV19, the J gene TRBJ2-1; D possibly corresponds to TRBD1 (5 bases). The CDR3 loop spans 16 amino acids. V was trimmed by 6 bases and J by 7 bases, leaving 22 bases between them. CDR1 and CDR2 from the germline V gene are LNHDA and SQIVND (reference sequence). CDR3 residues: CASSDLGAPARNEQFF. DNA of the CDR3: TGTGCCAGTAGCGATCTAGGGGCCCCAGCCCGGAATGAGCAGTTCTTC.

This rearrangement joins TRBV20-1 to TRBJ2-1; no definite D call. The CDR3 has 12 amino acids. Germline CDR1 and CDR2: DFQATT and SNEGSKA (reference sequence). V gave up 3 bases and J gave up 8 bases, with 11 bases separating them. The CDR3 spells CSASRQLHEQFF. The CDR3 region has the DNA TGCAGTGCTAGTCGGCAGCTACATGAGCAGTTCTTC.

The chain couples TRBV19 to TRBJ2-3, with D possibly being TRBD1 or TRBD2 (7 bases each). The germline V gene encodes CDR1 LNHDA and CDR2 SQIVND (reference sequence). V was pared by 4 bases and J by 2 bases, with 16 bases between. The CDR3 is made up of 16 amino acids. The CDR3 DNA follows: TGTGCCAGTAGTAGGAGACAGGGAGGGTCCACAGATACGCAGTATTTT. It yields the protein CASSRRQGGSTDTQYF.

This clonotype was counted many times. CDR3 loop: CASSLDGKRNEKLFF. CDR3 DNA sequence: TGTGCCAGCAGCCTCGACGGGAAGCGTAATGAAAAACTGTTTTTT. The genes are TRBV9 and TRBJ1-4; D remains ambiguous. Germline values: CDR1 SGDLS, CDR2 YYNGEE. V was cut by 4 bases and J by 4 bases, with 14 bases left in between. The CDR3 totals 15 residues.

This clonotype was recorded many times. J is TRBJ2-3 and V is TRBV30, with 11 bases matching TRBD2. Trimming removed 5 bases from V and 6 bases from J; junction bases left unmatched: 4. Per germline, CDR1 GTSNPN and CDR2 SVGIG (reference sequence). The CDR3 loop spans 13 amino acids. The CDR3 bases are TGTGCCTGGGATAGCGGGGGGGGGGATACGCAGTATTTT. Protein: CAWDSGGGDTQYF.

This clonotype was detected many times. The chain links TRBV6-1 to TRBJ1-2, with 10 bases matching TRBD1. V trimming: 5 bases; J trimming: 7 bases; junction bases outside the gene matches: 4. The CDR3 is made up of 13 amino acids. The germline gives CDR1 MNHNS, CDR2 SASEGT. Here the CDR3 reads CASSIGTGVGYTF. The CDR3 region has the DNA TGTGCCAGCAGTATCGGGACAGGGGTTGGCTACACCTTC.

The J gene is TRBJ2-5, the V gene TRBV15, with TRBD2 matching 7 bases. Looked up from germline, CDR1 is LNHNV and CDR2 is YYDKDF (reference sequence). V trimming: 1 base; J trimming: 3 bases; junction bases outside the gene matches: 2. The CDR3 is 14 residues long. CDR3 sequence (DNA): TGTGCCACCAGCAGAGGGGGAGGGAAAGAGACCCAGTACTTC. It is translated as CATSRGGGKETQYF.

On this clonotype itself: This clone may be a read error of a much larger clone one base away. V is TRBV7-2 and J is TRBJ2-1, with D perhaps TRBD2 (7 bases). The CDR3 length is 15 residues. The germline gives CDR1 SGHTA, CDR2 FQGNSA. The V and J ends lost 5 bases and 5 bases respectively, with 16 bases between them. The CDR3 sequence: CASSPDGGPNNEQFF. As DNA, the CDR3 is TGTGCCAGCAGCCCGGACGGGGGGCCCAACAATGAGCAGTTCTTC.

The rearrangement uses TRBV28 and TRBJ2-5, with unresolved D. The CDR3 spans 15 residues. The germline CDR1 and CDR2 sequences are MDHEN and SYDVKM. Trimming removed 10 bases at V and 4 bases at J, with 22 bases between. In nucleotides, the CDR3 is TGTGCCATCCCGGGCCTCAGCACCGGCGTAGAGACCCAGTACTTC. Amino acids: CAIPGLSTGVETQYF.

This clonotype occurred many times. The gene calls are TRBV7-3 and TRBJ2-2; the D gene is possibly TRBD1 (5 bases). Per germline, CDR1 SGHTA and CDR2 FQGTGA. CDR3 size: 15 residues. The V and J ends lost 5 bases and 3 bases respectively, with 13 bases between them. In DNA form, the CDR3 reads TGTGCCAGCAGCCCCCAGGGTGGGGACACCGGGGAGCTGTTTTTT. Its protein product is CASSPQGGDTGELFF.

The gene calls are TRBV4-1 and TRBJ1-2, with D uncertain. The V gene's germline CDR1 is MGHRA and CDR2 YSYEKL. Deletions cut 0 bases from V and 3 bases from J, with 8 bases between. The CDR3 consists of 14 residues. CDR3 in DNA: TGCGCCAGCAGCCAAGATAGGGCAGACTATGGCTACACCTTC. Protein sequence: CASSQDRADYGYTF.

The V call is TRBV7-8, the J call TRBJ1-6; possible D gene TRBD1, 6 bases. CDR1 is SGHVS, CDR2 FQNEAQ, per germline. This CDR3 spans 12 amino acids. Trimming cost V 2 bases and J 17 bases, with 13 bases left between them. The CDR3 loop is CASSLNGEGVHF. CDR3 DNA: TGTGCCAGCAGCTTAAATGGAGAGGGGGTCCACTTT.

The chain is built from TRBV7-2 and TRBJ2-1; 9 bases fit TRBD2. Germline V gene lookup returns CDR1 SGHTA and CDR2 FQGNSA. The CDR3 sequence is 17 residues long. V dropped 0 bases and J dropped 4; count of bases not matched to a gene: 7. In DNA form, the CDR3 reads TGTGCCAGCAGCTTAGCGGCGGGGGGGCCTCTTTACAATGAGCAGTTCTTC. Amino acids: CASSLAAGGPLYNEQFF.

The CDR3 reads CASRPPPGRKSQPQHF. In DNA form, the CDR3 reads TGTGCCAGCAGGCCTCCTCCGGGACGAAAAAGTCAGCCCCAGCATTTT. The gene calls are TRBV6-2 or TRBV6-3 and TRBJ1-5, with D perhaps matching TRBD1 (5 bases). Germline V gene sequence: CDR1 MNHEY, CDR2 SVGEGT. Between the trimmed V and J ends, which lost 6 bases and 6 bases, there was a span of 21 bases. The CDR3 is 16 amino acids.

This clonotype has only a few counts. The chain is built from TRBV6-6 and TRBJ2-5; TRBD2 matches at 13 bases. The CDR3 is 16 amino acids. Per the germline V gene, CDR1 is MNHNY and CDR2 is SVGAGI (reference sequence). J lost 4 bases, V lost 2 bases, and 4 bases had no gene match. Here the CDR3 DNA reads TGTGCCAGCAGTTACCGGACTAGCGGGGGAAGAGAGACCCAGTACTTC. It is translated as CASSYRTSGGRETQYF.

There are many counts of this clonotype. The chain uses TRBV28 and TRBJ2-7; 7 bases are a match to TRBD2. J gave up 0 bases and V 7 bases, and 6 bases lay outside the gene matches. The CDR3 is made up of 14 amino acids. The germline V gene encodes CDR1 MDHEN and CDR2 SYDVKM. In DNA form, the CDR3 reads TGTGCCAGCATGCGCGGGGGTAGCTCCTACGAGCAGTACTTC. Translation: CASMRGGSSYEQYF.

This clonotype was seen at least ten times. The chain carries TRBV28 and TRBJ1-1; the D gene is possibly TRBD1 (6 bases). With 5 bases removed from V and 3 bases from J, the gap between germline ends came to 10 bases. Germline CDR1 reads MDHEN; CDR2 reads SYDVKM. The CDR3 runs 13 residues. The CDR3 DNA follows: TGTGCCAGCAGTGAAGGGGGGGACACTGAAGCTTTCTTT. Its translation: CASSEGGDTEAFF. Complete variable domain (other parts from reference TRBV28 and TRBJ1-1): DVKVTQSSRYLVKRTGEKVFLECVQDMDHENMFWYRQDPGLGLRLIYFSYDVKMKEKGDIPEGYSVSREKKERFSLILESASTNQTSMYLCASSEGGDTEAFFGQGTRLTVV.

This chain connects TRBV18 to TRBJ1-5; D gene ambiguous. The ends were cut back, 5 bases at V and 0 bases at J, with 8 bases in the middle. The CDR3 contains 14 residues. Germline V gene sequence: CDR1 KGHSH, CDR2 LQKENI. The CDR3 loop reads CASSAEDSNQPQHF. The CDR3 region has the DNA TGTGCCAGCTCAGCCGAGGATAGCAATCAGCCCCAGCATTTT.

Only a few counts were recorded for this clonotype. The chain couples TRBV4-1 to TRBJ2-7, with no clear D. This CDR3 spans 15 amino acids. The germline V gene has CDR1 MGHRA and CDR2 YSYEKL. Trimming shortened V by 3 bases and J by 6 bases, and 18 bases separated the two germline ends. The DNA of the CDR3 is TGCGCCAGCAGCCAGTCAGTCGCAGTAGGGCTCGAGCAGTACTTC. Translating gives CASSQSVAVGLEQYF.

In regard to this clonotype: The conserved phenylalanine or tryptophan is not found at the CDR3 terminus, so this likely reflects a read error. The chain recombines TRBV4-1 with TRBJ1-1; D not certain. CDR1 is MGHRA, CDR2 YSYEKL, per germline. The ends were cut back, 1 base at V and 1 base at J, with 7 bases in the middle. The CDR3 has 14 amino acids. CDR3 in DNA: TGCGCCAGCAGCCAAGGTCGAGGGAACACTGAAGCTTTCCTT. It codes for CASSQGRGNTEAFL.

This clonotype was observed a handful of times. V and J are TRBV2 and TRBJ2-7; no definite D call. The CDR3 sequence is 11 residues long. Germline V lookup: CDR1 SNHLY, CDR2 FYNNEI. The V end was cut by 6 bases, the J end by 4 bases, with 7 bases between. The CDR3 sequence is CASRGLYEQYF. Here the CDR3 DNA reads TGTGCCAGCAGGGGGTTGTACGAGCAGTACTTC.

This clonotype appeared many times. The chain has TRBV7-2 and TRBJ1-2; D is possibly TRBD1 (5 bases). CDR1 and CDR2 from the germline V gene are SGHTA and FQGNSA. The V end lost 5 bases, the J end lost 4 bases, and 14 bases lay between the germline ends. CDR3 length: 14 amino acids. Here the CDR3 DNA reads TGTGCCAGCAGCCCTAACGCAGGGCTCTATGGCTACACCTTC. It translates to CASSPNAGLYGYTF.

This chain joins TRBV7-6 and TRBJ2-5; weak D call: TRBD1 (5 bases). Trimming removed 0 bases from V and 1 base from J, with 21 bases in between. The CDR3 sequence is 19 residues long. Germline CDR1 is SGHVS and CDR2 is FNYEAQ. CDR3 bases: TGTGCCAGCAGCTTAGCTCCTTACGCCAGGGCCGATGTCCAAGAGACCCAGTACTTC. It specifies CASSLAPYARADVQETQYF.

The chain is built from TRBV5-6 and TRBJ1-6; D ambiguous. Germline V CDR1 and CDR2: SGHDT, YYEEEE. Deletions cut 6 bases from V and 4 bases from J, with 5 bases between. The CDR3 runs 12 residues. The CDR3 DNA follows: TGTGCCAGCAACCTTTATAATTCACCCCTCCACTTT. Translated: CASNLYNSPLHF.